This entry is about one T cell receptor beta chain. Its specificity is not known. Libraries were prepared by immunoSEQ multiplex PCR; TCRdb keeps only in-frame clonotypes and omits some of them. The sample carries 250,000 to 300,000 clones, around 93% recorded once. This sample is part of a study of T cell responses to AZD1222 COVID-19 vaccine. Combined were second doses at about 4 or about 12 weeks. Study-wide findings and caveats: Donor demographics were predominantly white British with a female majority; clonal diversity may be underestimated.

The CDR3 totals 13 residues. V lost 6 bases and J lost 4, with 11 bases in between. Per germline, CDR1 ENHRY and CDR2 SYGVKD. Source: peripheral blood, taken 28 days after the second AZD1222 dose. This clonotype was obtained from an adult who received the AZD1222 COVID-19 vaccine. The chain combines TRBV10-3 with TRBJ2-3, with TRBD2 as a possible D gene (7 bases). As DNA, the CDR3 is TGTGCCATCAGGGGGGAGGGGGCAGATACGCAGTATTTT. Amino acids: CAIRGEGADTQYF.